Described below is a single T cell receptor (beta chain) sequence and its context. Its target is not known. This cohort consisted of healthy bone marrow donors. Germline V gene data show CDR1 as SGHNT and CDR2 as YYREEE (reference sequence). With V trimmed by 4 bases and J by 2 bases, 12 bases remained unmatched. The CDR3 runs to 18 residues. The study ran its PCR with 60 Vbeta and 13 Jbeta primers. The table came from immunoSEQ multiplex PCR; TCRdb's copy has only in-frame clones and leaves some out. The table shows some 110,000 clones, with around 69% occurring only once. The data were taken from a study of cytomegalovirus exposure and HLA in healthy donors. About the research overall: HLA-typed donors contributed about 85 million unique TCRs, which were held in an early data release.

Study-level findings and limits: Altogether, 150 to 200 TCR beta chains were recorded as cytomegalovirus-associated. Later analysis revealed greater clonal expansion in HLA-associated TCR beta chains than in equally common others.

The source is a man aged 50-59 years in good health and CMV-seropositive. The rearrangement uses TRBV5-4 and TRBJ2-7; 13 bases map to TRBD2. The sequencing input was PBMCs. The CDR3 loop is CASSPLLAGGLQTYEQYF. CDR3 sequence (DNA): TGTGCCAGCAGCCCACTACTAGCGGGAGGGCTTCAAACCTACGAGCAGTACTTC.